The clone carrying this T cell receptor beta chain was detected only a few times. Its antigen is unidentified. The ends lost 3 bases at V and 3 bases at J; junction bases unmatched: 2. This CDR3 has 14 residues. In germline, CDR1 is SGHNT, CDR2 YYREEE (reference sequence). Cells sorted as Tregs were CD4+, CD25+ and CD127-/low. After constant-region reverse-primer amplification, full-length variable regions underwent semi-nested PCR with Nested Universal Primer A. MiXCR, applied by TCRdb to the 5' RACE reads, yields one record per CDR3 protein. The sample holds more than 55,000 distinct CDR3 sequences, about 28% seen once. Findings and limits, study-wide: Tumor-infiltrating Treg TCR alpha and beta sequences overlapped most with tumor naive CD4+ T cells, then blood naive.

This receptor was obtained from a female donor with breast cancer. This chain links TRBV5-4 with TRBJ2-2, with 7 bases aligning to TRBD2. Sequences were obtained from tumor-infiltrating Tregs sorted from the breast tumor. The CDR3 here is CASSWGRDTGELFF. The CDR3 DNA follows: TGTGCCAGCAGCTGGGGGAGGGACACCGGGGAGCTGTTTTTT.